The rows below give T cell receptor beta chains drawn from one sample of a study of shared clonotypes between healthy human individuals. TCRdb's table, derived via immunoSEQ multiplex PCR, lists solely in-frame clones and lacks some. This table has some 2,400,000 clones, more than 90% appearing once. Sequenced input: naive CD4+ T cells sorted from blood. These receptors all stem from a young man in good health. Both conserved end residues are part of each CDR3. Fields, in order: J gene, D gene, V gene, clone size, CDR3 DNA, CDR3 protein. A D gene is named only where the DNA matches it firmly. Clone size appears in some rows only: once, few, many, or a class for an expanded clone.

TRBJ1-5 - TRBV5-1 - TGCGCCAGCAGCTTGGGAGGGAGAAGCAATCAGCCCCAGCATTTT CASSLGGRSNQPQHF
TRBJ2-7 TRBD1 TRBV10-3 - TGTGCCATCAGTGCTTGGACAGGGGGCACCTACGAGCAGTACTTC CAISAWTGGTYEQYF
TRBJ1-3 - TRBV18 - TGTGCCAGCTCATTGGGGGTATCTGGAAACACCATATATTTT CASSLGVSGNTIYF
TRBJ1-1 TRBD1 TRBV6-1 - TGTGCCAGCAGTTATGACAGGGGGCCTGAAGCTTTCTTT CASSYDRGPEAFF
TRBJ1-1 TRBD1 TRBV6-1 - TGTGCCAGCAGAGTTGGACAGGACACTGAAGCTTTCTTT CASRVGQDTEAFF
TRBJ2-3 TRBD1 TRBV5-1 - TGCGCCAGCAGCTTGGGGAAAACGACAGGGACAGATACGCAGTATTTT CASSLGKTTGTDTQYF
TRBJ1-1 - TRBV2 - TGTGCCAGCAGTGAATGGGGGGAGGGCACTGAAGCTTTCTTT CASSEWGEGTEAFF
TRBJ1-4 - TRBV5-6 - TGTGCCAGCAGCTTGGCGGAGGAAAAACTGTTTTTT CASSLAEEKLFF
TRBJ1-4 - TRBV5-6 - TGTGCCAGCAGCTTGAGGCCCGACGGGACAACTAATGAAAAACTGTTTTTT CASSLRPDGTTNEKLFF
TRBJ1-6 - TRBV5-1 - TGCGCCAGCAGCTCAGGTCTTTTTTTGACAGGAACAAATTCACCCCTCCACTTT CASSSGLFLTGTNSPLHF
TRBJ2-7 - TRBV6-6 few TGTGCCAGTAGGGCCGTGACGACCTACGAGCAGTACTTC CASRAVTTYEQYF
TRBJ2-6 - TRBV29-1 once TGCAGCGCGTCCTTGGACAGAAGCTCTGGGGCCAACGTCCTGACTTTC CSASLDRSSGANVLTF
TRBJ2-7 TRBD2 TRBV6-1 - TGTGCCAGCAGGGTTAGCGGGGGGGCCTACGAGCAGTACTTC CASRVSGGAYEQYF
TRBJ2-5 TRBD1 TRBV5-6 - TGTGCCAGCAGCTTGGGACAGGGTGGGACCCAGTACTTC CASSLGQGGTQYF
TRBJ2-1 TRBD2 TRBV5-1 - TGCGCCAGCAGCGTACCCGGGACTAGCGGGGACATAAAGTACAATGAGCAGTTCTTC CASSVPGTSGDIKYNEQFF
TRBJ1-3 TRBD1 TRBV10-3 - TGTGCCACCACGACAGGGCAAGGAAACACCATATATTTT CATTTGQGNTIYF
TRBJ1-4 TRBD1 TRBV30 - TGTGCCTGGAGTGTGTCAGACAGGGGGAATGAAAAACTGTTTTTT CAWSVSDRGNEKLFF
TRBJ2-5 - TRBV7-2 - TGTGCCAGCAGCTTAGGGGTTCGGGAGACCCAGTACTTC CASSLGVRETQYF
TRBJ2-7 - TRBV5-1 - TGCGCCAGCAGCTTTAGAGCAGCAGGTCAAGACGAGCAGTACTTC CASSFRAAGQDEQYF
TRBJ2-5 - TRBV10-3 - TGTGCCATCAGTGAAGTCTCCGAGGGGGAGACCCAGTACTTC CAISEVSEGETQYF
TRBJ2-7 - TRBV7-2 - TGTGCCAGCAGCTTAGAAGCCCGGCGCACCGAGCAGTACTTC CASSLEARRTEQYF
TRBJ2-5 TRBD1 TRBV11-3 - TGTGCCAGCAGCGCCGGACGTTGGACAGGGGGAGGAGAGACCCAGTACTTC CASSAGRWTGGGETQYF
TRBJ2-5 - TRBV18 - TGTGCCAGCTCGACCGGGGCCGTTGAGGTCCAGTACTTC CASSTGAVEVQYF
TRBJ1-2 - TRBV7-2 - TGTGCCAGCAGCAATCGAAAGGACACGGGCTATGGCTACACCTTC CASSNRKDTGYGYTF
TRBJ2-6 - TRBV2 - TGTGCCAGCAGTGAAATGGGGTCTGGGGCCAACGTCCTGACTTTC CASSEMGSGANVLTF
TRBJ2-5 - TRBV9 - TGTGCCAGCAGCGTGGACTTACAAGAGACCCAGTACTTC CASSVDLQETQYF
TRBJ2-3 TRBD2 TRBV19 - TGTGCCAGTATGAGGACTAGCGGGATCGCAGATACGCAGTATTTT CASMRTSGIADTQYF
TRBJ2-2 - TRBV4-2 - TGTGCCAGCAGCCCCTCGACCGGGGAGCTGTTTTTT CASSPSTGELFF
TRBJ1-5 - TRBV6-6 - TGTGCCAGCAGTTCCACCTCTATGGGCAATCAGCCCCAGCATTTT CASSSTSMGNQPQHF
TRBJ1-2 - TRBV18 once TGTGCCAGCTCGCCCGTCCCGGAGGCAGACGCCGTGTCGGGCTACACCTTC CASSPVPEADAVSGYTF
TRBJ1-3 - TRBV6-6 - TGTGCCAGCAGTCCAGGGGTGAACGGAAACACCATATATTTT CASSPGVNGNTIYF
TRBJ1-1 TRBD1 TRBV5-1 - TGCGCCAGCAGCTTCCGCTTGACAGGGTATACTGAAGCTTTCTTT CASSFRLTGYTEAFF
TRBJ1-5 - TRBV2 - TGTGCCAGCAAGGCGAAACCAAATCAGCCCCAGCATTTT CASKAKPNQPQHF
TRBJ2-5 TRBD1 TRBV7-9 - TGTGCCAGCAGCTTAATTTTTGGGACAGGGGTTCGGGAGACCCAGTACTTC CASSLIFGTGVRETQYF
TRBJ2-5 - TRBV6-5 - TGTGCCAGCAGTTACGGGACCCAGTACTTC CASSYGTQYF
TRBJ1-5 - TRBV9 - TGTGCCAGCACCAAGGACGGTAGCAATCAGCCCCAGCATTTT CASTKDGSNQPQHF
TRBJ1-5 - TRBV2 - TGTGCCAGCAGTGACGGCCAGCCCCAGCATTTT CASSDGQPQHF
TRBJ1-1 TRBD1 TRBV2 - TGTGCCACCTCGGGACAGCCGAACACTGAAGCTTTCTTT CATSGQPNTEAFF
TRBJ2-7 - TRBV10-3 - TGTGCCATCGGGTTTAAAGGGGGCGAGCAGTACTTC CAIGFKGGEQYF
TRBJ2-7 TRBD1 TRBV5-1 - TGCGCCAGCAGCTCGGAGACCGGGACAGGGGTCTACGAGCAGTACTTC CASSSETGTGVYEQYF
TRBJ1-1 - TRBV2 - TGTGCCAGCACCGGGCGGGTGTTTAACACTGAAGCTTTCTTT CASTGRVFNTEAFF